This TCR beta chain appears in the sequencing data of a study of T cells in Graves' hyperthyroidism and ophthalmopathy. TCR beta CDR3 regions were amplified from RNA. The HTBI set primed first-round TCR CDR3 RT-PCR. From the multiplex PCR reads, TCRdb called clonotypes with MiXCR, one entry per CDR3 protein. Among 200,000 to 300,000 distinct CDR3 sequences listed, 16% were seen once. Germline V gene sequence: CDR1 LGHNA, CDR2 YSLEER. The CDR3 runs to 19 residues. Trimming shortened V by 0 bases and J by 2 bases, and 19 bases separated the two germline ends. The clonotype was recovered from a woman in her late teens or twenties with Graves' ophthalmopathy. Sequencing used blood. This chain uses TRBV4-3 with TRBJ2-2; D remains ambiguous. CDR3: CASSQDTLMVRINTGELFF. CDR3 DNA: TGCGCCAGCAGCCAAGATACCCTTATGGTGCGGATTAACACCGGGGAGCTGTTTTTT.